This T cell receptor (beta chain) was recovered during a study of blood T cell repertoires in COVID-19. Study-level information: COVID-19 samples collected from the United States, Italy and Spain covered acute and convalescent phases.

V was cut by 9 bases and J by 6 bases, with 11 bases left in between. Germline assignment: CDR1 MDHEN and CDR2 SYDVKM. CDR3 length: 11 amino acids. Original analysis: Reference gene primer amplification gave estimated nucleated cell counts. TCRdb's copy holds only in-frame clones and misses some; the assay was immunoSEQ multiplex PCR. V, J and clone size derive from that table, while D and trimming were established from the DNA sequence. The profile shows approximately 170,000 clones, roughly 93% of them singletons. Seattle patients were enrolled while actively infected and followed longitudinally. Sequenced sample: peripheral blood. This sequence originates from a man aged 18 to 35 with COVID-19, enrolled during active disease. The chain couples TRBV28 to TRBJ1-2; D may be TRBD1 (6 bases). CDR3 sequence (DNA): TGTGCCAGTTACAGGGTTGATGGCTACACCTTC. This sequence encodes CASYRVDGYTF.